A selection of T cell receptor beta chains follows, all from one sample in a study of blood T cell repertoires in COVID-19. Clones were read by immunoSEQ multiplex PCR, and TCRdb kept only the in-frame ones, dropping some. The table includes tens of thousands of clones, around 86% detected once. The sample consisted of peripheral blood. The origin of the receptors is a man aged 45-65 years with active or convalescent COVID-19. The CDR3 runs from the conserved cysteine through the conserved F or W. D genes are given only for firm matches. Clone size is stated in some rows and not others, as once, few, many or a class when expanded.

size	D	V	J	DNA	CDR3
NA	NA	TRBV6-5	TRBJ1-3	TGTGCCAGCAGTTACGCAGGGGACTCTGGAAACACCATATATTTT	CASSYAGDSGNTIYF
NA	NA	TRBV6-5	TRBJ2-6	TGTGCCAGCAGCCGTAGTGGGGCCAACGTCCTGACTTTC	CASSRSGANVLTF
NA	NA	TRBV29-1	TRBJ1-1	TGCAGCGTTGGCAGACAGTTCCCCTACACTGAAGCTTTCTTT	CSVGRQFPYTEAFF
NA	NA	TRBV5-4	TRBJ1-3	TGTGCCAGCAGAACAGGGCTTGCCGGAAACACCATATATTTT	CASRTGLAGNTIYF
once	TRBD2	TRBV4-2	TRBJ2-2	TGTGCCAGCAGCCCATATAGCGGGAGGATCTCCGGGGAGCTGTTTTTT	CASSPYSGRISGELFF
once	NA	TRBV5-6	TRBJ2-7	TGTGCCAGCAGCTTTTTGTCGGGCGGGCCAAGCGAGCAGTACTTC	CASSFLSGGPSEQYF
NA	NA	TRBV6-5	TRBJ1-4	TGTGCCAGCCTTACATACGCAACTAATGAAAAACTGTTTTTT	CASLTYATNEKLFF
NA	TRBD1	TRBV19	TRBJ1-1	TGTGCCAGTAGTGCGGGGACAGCCACTGAAGCTTTCTTT	CASSAGTATEAFF
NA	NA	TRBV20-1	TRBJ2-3	TGCAGTGCTAGACGGGGAGATACGCAGTATTTT	CSARRGDTQYF
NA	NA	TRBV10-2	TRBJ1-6	TGCGCCAGCAGACAGGGAACAAATTCACCCCTCCACTTT	CASRQGTNSPLHF
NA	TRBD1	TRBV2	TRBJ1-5	TGTGCCAGCAGCCTGACAGGGGGGTATAATCAGCCCCAGCATTTT	CASSLTGGYNQPQHF
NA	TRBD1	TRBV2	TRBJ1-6	TGTGCCAGCAGTGACCGGACAGGGACCTATAATTCACCCCTCCACTTT	CASSDRTGTYNSPLHF
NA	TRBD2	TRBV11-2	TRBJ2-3	TGTGCCAGCAGCCCCCGGCTTAGCGGGGGAGATACGCAGTATTTT	CASSPRLSGGDTQYF
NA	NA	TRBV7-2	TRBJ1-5	TGTGCCAGCAGCTCCCGCACAGGGAACAATCAGCCCCAGCATTTT	CASSSRTGNNQPQHF
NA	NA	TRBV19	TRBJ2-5	TGTGCCAGTAGTATATTAGCAGGGTACCAAGAGACCCAGTACTTC	CASSILAGYQETQYF
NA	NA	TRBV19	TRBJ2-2	TGTGCCAGTAGTATAGTATTGAACACCGGGGAGCTGTTTTTT	CASSIVLNTGELFF
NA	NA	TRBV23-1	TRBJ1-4	TGCGCCAGCAGTCAATCGTCGGCAGGAGGGGATGAAAAACTGTTTTTT	CASSQSSAGGDEKLFF
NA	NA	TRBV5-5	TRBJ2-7	TGTGCCAGCAGCAGGGGCGTAGGCAGAGAACGCTACGAGCAGTACTTC	CASSRGVGRERYEQYF
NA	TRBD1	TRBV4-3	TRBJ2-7	TGCGCCAGCAGCCAAGATCGTGGACAGGGCTTCGAGCAGTACTTC	CASSQDRGQGFEQYF
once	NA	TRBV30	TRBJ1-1	TGTGCCTGGAGTCCCGGGTTTAACACTGAAGCTTTCTTT	CAWSPGFNTEAFF
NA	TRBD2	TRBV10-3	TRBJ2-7	TGTGCCATCAGTGAGTCAGCGGGACCTTCCTACGAGCAGTACTTC	CAISESAGPSYEQYF
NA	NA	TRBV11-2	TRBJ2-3	TGTGCCAGCAGCGGGCCGGGAGTAGTCACAGATACGCAGTATTTT	CASSGPGVVTDTQYF
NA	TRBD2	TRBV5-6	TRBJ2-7	TGTGCCAGCAGCGTGAGAGGTGGCGGGAGAGTAGGCGAGCAGTACTTC	CASSVRGGGRVGEQYF
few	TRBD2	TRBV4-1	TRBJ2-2	TGCGCCAGCAGCCAAGAACGGCTAGCGGGAGCCGGGGAGCTGTTTTTT	CASSQERLAGAGELFF
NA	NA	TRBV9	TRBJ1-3	TGTGCCAGCAGCGTAGCTTACCCGAGACCCGGGTCCGGAAACACCATATATTTT	CASSVAYPRPGSGNTIYF
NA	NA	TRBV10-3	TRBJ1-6	TGTGCCACCCTTTTGGAGACGACCTATAATTCACCCCTCCACTTT	CATLLETTYNSPLHF
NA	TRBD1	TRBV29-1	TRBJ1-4	TGCAGCGTCGAACAGGGGGCTGTTGAAAAACTGTTTTTT	CSVEQGAVEKLFF
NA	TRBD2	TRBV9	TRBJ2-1	TGTGCCAGCAGTTCGAGGACTAGCGGCCACAATGAGCAGTTCTTC	CASSSRTSGHNEQFF
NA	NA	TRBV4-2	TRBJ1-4	TGTGCCAGCAGCCAAGCCACAGGGACTAATGAAAAACTGTTTTTT	CASSQATGTNEKLFF
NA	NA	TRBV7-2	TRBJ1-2	TGTGCCAGCAGTGAAACCGCCCCGGGGGGATTCGGCTACACCTTC	CASSETAPGGFGYTF
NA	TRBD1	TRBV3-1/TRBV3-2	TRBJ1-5	TGTGCCAGCAGCCATCAGGGGGGTCAGCCCCAGCATTTT	CASSHQGGQPQHF